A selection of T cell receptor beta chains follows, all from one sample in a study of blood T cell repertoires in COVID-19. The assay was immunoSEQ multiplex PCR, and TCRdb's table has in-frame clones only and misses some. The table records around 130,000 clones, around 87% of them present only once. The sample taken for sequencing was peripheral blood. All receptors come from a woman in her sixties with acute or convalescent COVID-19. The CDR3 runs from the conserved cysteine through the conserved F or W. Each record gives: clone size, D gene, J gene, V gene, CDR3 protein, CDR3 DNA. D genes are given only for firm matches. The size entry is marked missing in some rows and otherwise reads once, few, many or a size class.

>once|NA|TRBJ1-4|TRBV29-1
CSVLAMNEKLFF
TGCAGCGTCCTGGCCATGAATGAAAAACTGTTTTTT
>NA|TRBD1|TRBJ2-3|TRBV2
CASSEAPGQGSDTQYF
TGTGCCAGCAGTGAAGCTCCGGGACAGGGATCAGATACGCAGTATTTT
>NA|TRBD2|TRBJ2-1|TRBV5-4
CASSLVAASGTSTTYNEQFF
TGTGCCAGCAGCTTGGTGGCGGCTAGCGGGACATCAACGACCTACAATGAGCAGTTCTTC
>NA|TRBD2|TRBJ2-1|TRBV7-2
CASSLAGSYNEQFF
TGTGCCAGCAGTCTAGCGGGATCCTACAATGAGCAGTTCTTC
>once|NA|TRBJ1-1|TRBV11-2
CASSTTSSQTEAFF
TGTGCCAGCAGCACCACATCGTCCCAAACTGAAGCTTTCTTT
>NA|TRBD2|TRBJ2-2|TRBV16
CASSPQQAGGPTGELFF
TGTGCCAGCAGTCCCCAACAGGCGGGAGGCCCCACCGGGGAGCTGTTTTTT
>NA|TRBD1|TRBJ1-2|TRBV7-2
CASSPGQGIGGYTF
TGTGCCAGCAGCCCGGGACAGGGGATAGGTGGCTACACCTTC
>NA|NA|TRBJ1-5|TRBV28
CASSFRGNSQPQHF
TGTGCCAGCAGTTTTCGGGGGAACAGTCAGCCCCAGCATTTT
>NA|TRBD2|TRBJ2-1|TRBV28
CAAGTSFSNEQFF
TGTGCCGCAGGGACTAGTTTCAGCAATGAGCAGTTCTTC
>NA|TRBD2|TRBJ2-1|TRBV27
CASSLSREGNEQFF
TGTGCCAGCAGTTTATCGCGGGAGGGGAATGAGCAGTTCTTC
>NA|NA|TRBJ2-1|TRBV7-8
CASSLRGGLDNEQFF
TGTGCCAGCAGCTTAAGGGGAGGACTGGATAATGAGCAGTTCTTC
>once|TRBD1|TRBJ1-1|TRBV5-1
CASSSRGPTEAFF
TGCGCCAGCAGCTCCAGGGGGCCCACTGAAGCTTTCTTT
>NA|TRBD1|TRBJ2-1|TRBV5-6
CASSQFTYRGRRNEQFF
TGTGCCAGCAGCCAATTCACTTACAGGGGACGGAGGAATGAGCAGTTCTTC
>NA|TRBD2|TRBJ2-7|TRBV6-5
CASSYSGAYEQYF
TGTGCCAGCAGTTATAGCGGGGCCTACGAGCAGTACTTC
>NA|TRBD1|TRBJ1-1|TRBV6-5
CASTLTGSRTEAFF
TGTGCCAGCACTCTGACAGGGTCAAGAACTGAAGCTTTCTTT
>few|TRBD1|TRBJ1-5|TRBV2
CASSQGARGSNQPQHF
TGTGCCAGCAGTCAGGGGGCCAGGGGAAGCAATCAGCCCCAGCATTTT
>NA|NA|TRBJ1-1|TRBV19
CASTSPPPTAMNTEAFF
TGTGCCAGTACCTCCCCCCCGCCGACAGCCATGAACACTGAAGCTTTCTTT
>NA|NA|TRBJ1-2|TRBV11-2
CASMSGPYYGYTF
TGTGCCAGCATGTCAGGGCCCTACTATGGCTACACCTTC
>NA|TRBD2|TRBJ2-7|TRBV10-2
CASSGLADSYEQYF
TGCGCCAGCAGTGGACTAGCGGACTCCTACGAGCAGTACTTC
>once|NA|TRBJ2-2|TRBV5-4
CASSLAGAGRRLFF
TGTGCCAGCAGCTTGGCCGGGGCGGGGAGGCGACTGTTTTTT
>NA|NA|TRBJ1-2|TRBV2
CASSEETRGYTF
TGTGCCAGCAGTGAGGAGACGCGGGGCTACACCTTC
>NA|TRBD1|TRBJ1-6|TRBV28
CASSPLGGQNNSPLHF
TGTGCCAGCAGTCCTCTAGGGGGACAGAATAATTCACCCCTCCACTTT
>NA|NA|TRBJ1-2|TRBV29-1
CSVEPTGNYGYTF
TGCAGCGTTGAACCGACAGGAAACTATGGCTACACCTTC
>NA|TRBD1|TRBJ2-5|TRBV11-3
CASSLGTGQGETQYF
TGTGCCAGCAGCTTAGGCACAGGACAGGGTGAGACCCAGTACTTC
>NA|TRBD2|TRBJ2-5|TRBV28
CASSRFLAGVSGRVETQYF
TGTGCCAGCAGTCGCTTCCTAGCGGGAGTTTCGGGAAGGGTCGAGACCCAGTACTTC
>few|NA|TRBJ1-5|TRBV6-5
CASSDSLTARPQHF
TGTGCCAGCAGCGATTCCTTGACAGCTAGGCCCCAGCATTTT
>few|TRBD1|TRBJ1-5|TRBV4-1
CASSQEEGAGQPQHF
TGCGCCAGCAGCCAAGAAGAGGGGGCGGGTCAGCCCCAGCATTTT
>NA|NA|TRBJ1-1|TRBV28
CASTSTGMNTEAFF
TGTGCCAGCACTTCCACAGGAATGAACACTGAAGCTTTCTTT
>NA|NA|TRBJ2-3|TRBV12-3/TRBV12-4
CASSFVLEDTQYF
TGTGCCAGCAGTTTTGTCCTAGAAGATACGCAGTATTTT
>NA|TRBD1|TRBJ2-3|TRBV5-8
CASTFSRGSTDTQYF
TGTGCCAGCACCTTCAGCAGGGGGAGCACAGATACGCAGTATTTT
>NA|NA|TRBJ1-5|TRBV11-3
CASSEGARQPQHF
TGTGCCAGCAGCGAGGGTGCGAGGCAGCCCCAGCATTTT
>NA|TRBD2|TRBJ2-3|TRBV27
CASTASGRGGDTQYF
TGTGCCAGCACCGCTAGCGGGAGAGGGGGAGATACGCAGTATTTT
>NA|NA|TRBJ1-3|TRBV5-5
CASSLDGRGAGNTIYF
TGTGCCAGCAGCTTGGACGGTCGTGGAGCTGGAAACACCATATATTTT
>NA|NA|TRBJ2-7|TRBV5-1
CASSLVAGYEQYF
TGCGCCAGCAGCCTAGTAGCAGGGTACGAGCAGTACTTC
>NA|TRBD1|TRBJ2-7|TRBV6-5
CASSRRLGTAYEQYF
TGTGCCAGCAGCCGGCGGCTGGGGACAGCCTACGAGCAGTACTTC
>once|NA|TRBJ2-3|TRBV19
CASSIGSGSTDTQYF
TGTGCCAGTAGTATAGGAAGCGGGTCCACAGATACGCAGTATTTT
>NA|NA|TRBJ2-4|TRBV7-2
CASSPIVGRNIQYF
TGTGCCAGCAGCCCAATCGTTGGGAGAAACATTCAGTACTTC
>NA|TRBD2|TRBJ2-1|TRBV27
CASSRAGGTYNEQFF
TGTGCCAGCAGTCGAGCGGGAGGGACCTACAATGAGCAGTTCTTC
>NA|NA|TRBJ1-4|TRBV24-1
CATLDSTNEKLFF
TGTGCCACCCTGGACTCAACTAATGAAAAACTGTTTTTT
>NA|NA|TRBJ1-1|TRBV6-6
CASSYRGNTEAFF
TGTGCCAGCAGTTACCGGGGGAACACTGAAGCTTTCTTT
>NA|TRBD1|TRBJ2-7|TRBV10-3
CAMQPSPGTGTYEQYF
TGTGCCATGCAACCTAGTCCCGGGACAGGAACCTACGAGCAGTACTTC